The 21 T cell receptor beta chains listed next were all sequenced from one sample in a study of Tregs in tolerant kidney transplant recipients. The table came from immunoSEQ multiplex PCR; TCRdb's copy has only in-frame clones and leaves some out. The sample has about 30,000 clones. The sample in question was CD8+ T cells from blood, obtained before the transplant. These receptor sequences come from a human donor who received a combined kidney and bone marrow transplant.

A word on this clone: The CDR3 goes on 3 residues after the read ends, and that part is filled in from the germline J gene. J is TRBJ2-1 and V is TRBV19; 10 positions agree with TRBD2. The CDR3 spans 15 residues. The junction had 9 bases not matched to a gene; V was cut back by 5 bases and J by 8 bases. Germline V gives CDR1 LNHDA, CDR2 SQIVND (reference sequence). The chain's CDR3 is CASSVPGLALDEQFF. The CDR3 DNA, read in part, is TGTGCCAGTAGTGTACCGGGACTAGCGCTAGATGAG.

To note about this clone: With the read ending 3 residues before the CDR3 end, the germline J gene is used to fill in that end. V usage is TRBV29-1 and J usage is TRBJ1-2; possible D gene TRBD1, 6 bases. The CDR3 length is 14 residues. From germline, CDR1 is SQVTM and CDR2 ANQGSEA. CDR3 DNA, as far as it was read: TGCAGCGTCTTGGACAGCCCCTGGGAGGAAGGC. Translation gives CSVLDSPWEEG. The complete CDR3 sequence is CSVLDSPWEEGYTF.

With respect to this clone: Read coverage stops 3 residues before the CDR3 terminus; the germline J gene supplies the remainder. The chain uses TRBV19 and TRBJ2-1; D unclear. The CDR3 runs to 12 residues. The ends were cut back, 3 bases at V and 8 bases at J, with 8 bases in the middle. The germline gives CDR1 LNHDA, CDR2 SQIVND (reference sequence). The part of the CDR3 DNA that was read is TGTGCCAGTAGTATGAGTTGGCATGAG. It yields the protein CASSMSWHE. Given in full, the CDR3 is CASSMSWHEQFF.

With respect to this clone: The CDR3 extends 3 residues past the end of the read, so its final part is completed from the germline J gene. V and J are TRBV19 and TRBJ2-1, with 8 nucleotides matching TRBD2. The CDR3 covers 15 residues. CDR1 and CDR2 from the germline V gene are LNHDA and SQIVND (reference sequence). V was clipped by 4 bases and J by 7 bases; unmatched bases: 9. The CDR3 spells CASSTAGLAGNEQFF. The sequenced part of the CDR3 DNA is TGTGCCAGTAGTACCGCGGGGTTAGCGGGAAATGAG.

As concerns this clone: Read data end 3 residues before the CDR3 end; the end is taken from the germline J gene. The J gene is TRBJ2-7, the V gene TRBV7-9; 13 bases match TRBD2. V was pared by 1 base and J by 5 bases, with 2 bases of the junction left unmatched. Germline assignment: CDR1 SEHNR and CDR2 FQNEAQ (reference sequence). The CDR3 has 15 residues. The CDR3 loop is CASSLGTSGSNEQYF. The CDR3 bases that were read are TGTGCCAGCAGCTTAGGGACTAGCGGGAGTAACGAG.

CDR3 amino acids: CASSVARGNEQFF. CDR3 DNA, as far as it was read: TGTGCCAGCAGCGTAGCTAGAGGCAATGAG. V is TRBV4-2 and J is TRBJ2-1; unclear D gene. The read halts 3 residues ahead of the CDR3 end, with the missing end drawn from the germline J gene. This CDR3 region has 13 residues. V was trimmed by 5 bases and J by 6 bases, leaving 11 bases between them. CDR1 and CDR2 from the germline V gene are LGHNA and YNFKEQ.

In regard to this clone: With the read ending 3 residues before the CDR3 end, the germline J gene is used to fill in that end. The chain joins TRBV30 to TRBJ2-5, with D perhaps TRBD2 (5 bases). Germline assignment: CDR1 GTSNPN and CDR2 SVGIG (reference sequence). Trimming pared 4 bases from V and 5 bases from J, leaving 26 bases between. This CDR3 is 17 amino acids long. CDR3 loop: CAWTPPARGWAIETQYF. Incomplete CDR3 DNA: TGTGCCTGGACCCCACCAGCTCGGGGATGGGCTATCGAGACC.

As regards this clone: The read terminates 3 residues before the CDR3 end, so the remaining end is supplied by the germline J gene. This chain joins TRBV20-1 and TRBJ2-7; TRBD1 is a possible D gene (6 bases). The germline CDR1 and CDR2 sequences are DFQATT and SNEGSKA (reference sequence). The CDR3 runs 15 residues. V lost 6 bases and J lost 0, with 18 bases in between. The CDR3 bases that were read are TGCAGTGCCCAACCGCAACAGGGTTACTCCTACGAG. It translates to CSAQPQQGYSYE. The complete CDR3 reads CSAQPQQGYSYEQYF.

Concerning this clone: Read coverage stops 3 residues before the CDR3 terminus; the germline J gene supplies the remainder. V and J are TRBV7-9 and TRBJ2-1; the D gene is possibly TRBD1 (6 bases). V dropped 3 bases and J dropped 1 base, with 7 bases sitting between them. Germline values: CDR1 SEHNR, CDR2 FQNEAQ (reference sequence). This CDR3 comprises 14 residues. CDR3 amino acids: CASSFQGSYNEQFF. CDR3 DNA, as far as it was read: TGTGCCAGCAGCTTCCAGGGGTCCTACAATGAG.

Note on this clone: The sequence runs out 3 residues before the end of the CDR3; the remainder is reconstructed from the germline J gene. The chain recombines TRBV19 with TRBJ2-1; 15 positions agree with TRBD2. Germline V gene lookup returns CDR1 LNHDA and CDR2 SQIVND (reference sequence). The junction had 2 bases not matched to a gene; V was cut back by 2 bases and J by 9 bases. CDR3 length: 15 residues. Incomplete CDR3 DNA: TGTGCCAGTAGTATAAGGACTAGCGGGAGGGGTGAG. It is translated as CASSIRTSGRGE. The CDR3 in full is CASSIRTSGRGEQFF.

Notes on this clone: The read terminates 3 residues ahead of where the CDR3 ends, so the germline J gene completes it. This chain connects TRBV7-9 to TRBJ1-4, with D hard to call. Germline CDR1 SEHNR, CDR2 FQNEAQ (reference sequence). Trimming pared 5 bases from V and 8 bases from J, leaving 6 bases between. The CDR3 spans 11 residues. This CDR3 reads CASSSREKLFF. CDR3 DNA (partial): TGTGCCAGCAGCAGCAGGGAAAAA. The full variable domain, rest sourced from reference TRBV7-9 and TRBJ1-4, is DTGVSQNPRHKITKRGQNVTFRCDPISEHNRLYWYRQTLGQGPEFLTYFQNEAQLEKSRLLSDRFSAERPKGSFSTLEIQRTEQGDSAMYLCASSSREKLFFGSGTQLSVL.

With regard to this clone: The read ends 3 residues before the CDR3 terminus; that terminus is restored from the germline J gene. The chain links TRBV7-3 to TRBJ2-7; 11 nucleotides line up with TRBD2. This CDR3 is built from 15 residues. Germline values: CDR1 SGHTA, CDR2 FQGTGA. V trimming: 5 bases; J trimming: 5 bases; junction bases outside the gene matches: 8. The CDR3 spells CASSPTASGRNEQYF. The sequenced CDR3 bases are TGTGCCAGCAGCCCTACGGCTAGCGGGAGGAACGAG.

Turning to this clone: Sequencing ends 3 residues short of the CDR3 end; the germline J gene provides the rest. The chain is built from TRBV29-1 and TRBJ2-6, with 8 bases identical to TRBD2. The V gene end was trimmed by 5 bases and the J gene end by 3 bases; junction bases not matched to a gene: 6. This CDR3 is built from 15 residues. Germline assignment: CDR1 SQVTM and CDR2 ANQGSEA. This CDR3 reads CSVYSGRDGANVLTF. The sequenced part of the CDR3 DNA is TGCAGCGTTTACAGCGGGAGAGATGGGGCCAACGTC.

A remark on this clone: The sequenced fragment ends 3 residues before the CDR3 boundary, so the rest is inferred from the germline J gene. The chain is built from TRBV5-6 and TRBJ2-7, with 10 positions matching TRBD1. V lost 7 bases to trimming and J lost 2 bases; unmatched junction nucleotides: 6. The germline V gene has CDR1 SGHDT and CDR2 YYEEEE. This CDR3 has 14 amino acids. The sequenced CDR3 bases are TGTGCCAGCGCAACCGGGACAGGGGCCTACGAG. This codes for CASATGTGAYE. The full CDR3 protein is CASATGTGAYEQYF.

Details on this clone: The CDR3 end is not reached by the read, which stops 3 residues before it; the germline J gene fills it in. The gene calls are TRBV27 and TRBJ2-1; possibly TRBD2 for D (5 bases). Germline-derived CDR1 and CDR2 are MNHEY and SMNVEV (reference sequence). The germline V and J ends were trimmed by 6 bases and 7 bases, with 13 bases remaining between them. The length of the CDR3 is 13 residues. CDR3 bases read: TGTGCCAGCAGGGAACTAGATTCGAATGAG. Its protein product is CASRELDSNE. The whole CDR3 sequence reads CASRELDSNEQFF.

Concerning this clone itself: Coverage ceases 3 residues before the CDR3 finishes, and the germline J gene fills in the end. The rearrangement joins TRBV5-4 to TRBJ2-5, with TRBD2 matching 8 bases. The CDR3 loop spans 15 amino acids. Germline-derived CDR1 and CDR2 are SGHNT and YYREEE (reference sequence). Unmatched junction bases numbered 10, after V lost 4 bases and J lost 5 bases. The CDR3 region is CASSKRESIDETQYF. The sequenced part of the CDR3 DNA is TGTGCCAGCAGCAAGCGGGAGTCGATCGATGAGACC.

For this clone: The CDR3 goes on 3 residues after the read ends, and that part is filled in from the germline J gene. The V call is TRBV2, the J call TRBJ2-1, with 9 bases identical to TRBD2. Germline V gene data show CDR1 as SNHLY and CDR2 as FYNNEI. J gave up 4 bases and V 1 base, and 8 bases lay outside the gene matches. The CDR3 covers 17 residues. This CDR3 is CASSEEVAGGPYNEQFF. The DNA read from the CDR3 is TGTGCCAGCAGTGAAGAGGTGGCGGGAGGGCCTTACAATGAG.

A word on this clone: The read stops 3 residues short of the end of the CDR3; the missing end is completed from the germline J gene. V usage is TRBV6-1 and J usage is TRBJ2-7; D call uncertain. V was clipped by 1 base and J by 3 bases, with 13 bases between them. CDR3 length: 15 amino acids. Germline V lookup: CDR1 MNHNS, CDR2 SASEGT. CDR3 residues: CASSEGTSLGYEQYF. CDR3 DNA (partial): TGTGCCAGCAGTGAAGGCACGAGCCTAGGCTACGAG.

The covered CDR3 bases are TGTGCCAGCAGCTTAGACCAGGGGACTACCTACGAG. It codes for CASSLDQGTTYE. The entire CDR3 sequence reads CASSLDQGTTYEQYF. The rearrangement links TRBV13 to TRBJ2-7, with D perhaps matching TRBD2 (7 bases). Sequencing ends 3 residues short of the CDR3 end; the germline J gene provides the rest. V was clipped by 1 base and J by 2 bases, with 12 bases between them. The germline V gene has CDR1 PRHDT and CDR2 FYEKMQ (reference sequence). The CDR3 sequence is 15 residues long.

A word on this clone: The read finishes 3 residues shy of the CDR3 end, and the germline J gene is used to complete it. V and J are TRBV20-1 and TRBJ2-3; 8 bases align to TRBD2. V trimming: 2 bases; J trimming: 6 bases; junction bases outside the gene matches: 16. The CDR3 is made up of 17 amino acids. Germline V CDR1 and CDR2: DFQATT, SNEGSKA (reference sequence). Here the CDR3 reads CSARNLQLAAKGDTQYF. The covered CDR3 bases are TGCAGTGCTAGAAACCTCCAACTAGCGGCCAAGGGGGATACG.

On this clone itself: With the read ending 3 residues before the CDR3 end, the germline J gene is used to fill in that end. This chain connects TRBV19 to TRBJ1-1; 10 bases fit TRBD1. The CDR3 covers 16 residues. After removal of 5 bases from V and 3 bases from J, the junction contained 9 bases not matched to a gene. Germline-derived CDR1 and CDR2 are LNHDA and SQIVND (reference sequence). Incomplete CDR3 DNA: TGTGCCAGTAGTCCGGGCGTAGGACAGGGGGACACTGAA. Its protein is CASSPGVGQGDTE. The whole CDR3 is CASSPGVGQGDTEAFF.